Listed below are T cell receptor beta chains from one sample, sequenced in a study of blood T cell repertoires in COVID-19. Assay used: immunoSEQ multiplex PCR; TCRdb lists only in-frame clones, some missing. Counted here are just over 650,000 clones, 70% to 90% occurring once; the ten biggest clones make up 0.2% to 0.3%. The sequenced material came from peripheral blood. The receptors were gathered from a woman under 30 with acute or convalescent COVID-19. The CDR3 runs from the conserved cysteine through the conserved F or W. D genes are given only for firm matches. Clone sizes are given selectively: once, few, many, or a class where the clone is expanded.

>TRBV5-6|-|TRBJ1-5|TRBD1
TGTGCCAGCAGCTTCGGGACAGGGAGGCAGCCCCAGCATTTT
CASSFGTGRQPQHF
>TRBV6-5|-|TRBJ2-2|-
TGTGCCAGCAGCCGAGGCGGGGAGCTGTTTTTT
CASSRGGELFF
>TRBV5-8|-|TRBJ1-5|-
TGTGCCAGCAGCTCCGGGACTCGGGGGAATCAGCCCCAGCATTTT
CASSSGTRGNQPQHF
>TRBV12-3/TRBV12-4|-|TRBJ1-5|-
TGTGCCAGCAGTAGGACGGGAGGTCAGCCCCAGCATTTT
CASSRTGGQPQHF
>TRBV2|-|TRBJ1-5|-
TGTGCCAGCAGCAGGGTGGCAGGGGTGGGTAATCAGCCCCAGCATTTT
CASSRVAGVGNQPQHF
>TRBV24-1|-|TRBJ1-2|TRBD1
TGTGCCACCAGTGATTCCGGGACAGCTAGATATGGCTACACCTTC
CATSDSGTARYGYTF
>TRBV2|-|TRBJ2-7|TRBD1
TGTGCCAGCAGGGACAGGGCTTACGAGCAGTACTTC
CASRDRAYEQYF
>TRBV7-8|-|TRBJ1-2|TRBD1
TGTGCCAGCAGCAAAAGGGGTGGACAGGCTTTATGGGGCTACACCTTC
CASSKRGGQALWGYTF
>TRBV10-3|-|TRBJ2-2|-
TGTGCCATCAGTGAGAACCAGGGAATCGGGGAGCTGTTTTTT
CAISENQGIGELFF
>TRBV9|-|TRBJ2-3|-
TGTGCCAGCAGCGCTAGGGTACAGGGAGATACGCAGTATTTT
CASSARVQGDTQYF
>TRBV5-1|-|TRBJ2-5|-
TGCGCCAGCAGCTTGGCACAGGGTAGTCAAGAGACCCAGTACTTC
CASSLAQGSQETQYF
>TRBV9|-|TRBJ1-6|-
TGTGCCAGCAGCGTGTACAGGGATTCACCCCTCCACTTT
CASSVYRDSPLHF
>TRBV12-5|-|TRBJ2-7|-
TGTGCTAGTGGCACGGGGAAGGCGTCCTACGAGCAGTACTTC
CASGTGKASYEQYF
>TRBV11-3|-|TRBJ2-2|TRBD2
TGTGCCAGCAGCTTAGGACTAGCGGACCCGGGCACCGGGGAGCTGTTTTTT
CASSLGLADPGTGELFF
>TRBV5-1|-|TRBJ2-2|-
TGCGCCAGCAGCTTGGACGGGGTGTACGGGGAGCTGTTTTTT
CASSLDGVYGELFF
>TRBV6-5|once|TRBJ2-7|TRBD1
TGTGCCAGCACCAGCCGTACAGGGGTTTCCTACGAGCAGTACTTC
CASTSRTGVSYEQYF
>TRBV6-2/TRBV6-3|-|TRBJ1-1|-
TGTGCCAGCAGTTCGGAGGCGAACACTGAAGCTTTCTTT
CASSSEANTEAFF
>TRBV11-2|-|TRBJ1-3|-
TGTGCCAGCAGCTTAGGCACAGGGAGTGGAAACACCATATATTTT
CASSLGTGSGNTIYF
>TRBV2|-|TRBJ1-1|-
TGTGCCAGCATCAAAGAGGTAGGGGGAGAGGCTTTCTTT
CASIKEVGGEAFF
>TRBV9|-|TRBJ1-4|TRBD1
TGTGCCAGCAGCGTAGAGGGGGGACAGGGGGACGAAAAACTGTTTTTT
CASSVEGGQGDEKLFF
>TRBV27|-|TRBJ1-2|-
TGTGCCAGCAGTTTAGCCCGACAGTCCTATGGCTACACCTTC
CASSLARQSYGYTF
>TRBV2|-|TRBJ1-1|-
TGTGCCAGCAAACTGGGGGGGCCCTCCACTGAAGCTTTCTTT
CASKLGGPSTEAFF
>TRBV5-6|-|TRBJ2-7|TRBD1
TGTGCCAGCATCTTTACCGGGACAGGGGGGAGCGAGCAGTACTTC
CASIFTGTGGSEQYF
>TRBV15|-|TRBJ2-2|-
TGTGCCACCAGCAGAGAAGGACTACCGGCCGGGGAGCTGTTTTTT
CATSREGLPAGELFF
>TRBV18|-|TRBJ1-1|TRBD1
TGTGCCAGCTCGGCACGGGACAGGGACATCGCTGAAGCTTTCTTT
CASSARDRDIAEAFF
>TRBV7-6|few|TRBJ2-2|TRBD2
TGTGCCAGCAGCTTGAGCGGGGGGTATCGCGATCAAACCGGGGAGCTGTTTTTT
CASSLSGGYRDQTGELFF
>TRBV6-4|few|TRBJ2-1|TRBD2
TGTGCCAGCAGTGAGGAGACTAGCGAAGGTAGGGATGAGCAGTTCTTC
CASSEETSEGRDEQFF
>TRBV7-8|once|TRBJ1-3|-
TGTGCCAGCAGCTTGGGAAGGGAGACTGGAAACACCATATATTTT
CASSLGRETGNTIYF
>TRBV9|once|TRBJ2-2|-
TGTGCCAGCAGCGTAGCAGGCAAAACCGGGGAGCTGTTTTTT
CASSVAGKTGELFF
>TRBV6-5|few|TRBJ2-7|TRBD2
TGTGCCAGCAGGCGCCGGGAGGACTCCTACGAGCAGTACTTC
CASRRREDSYEQYF
>TRBV6-5|-|TRBJ1-2|-
TGTGCCAGCAGTTACGGGCGTCATGGCTACACCTTC
CASSYGRHGYTF
>TRBV5-1|-|TRBJ1-2|-
TGCGCCAGCAGCTTGGAGCCGGCTAACTATGGCTACACCTTC
CASSLEPANYGYTF
>TRBV7-9|-|TRBJ2-7|-
TGTGCCAGCGGGGGCAAATCAGGACACGAGCAGTACTTC
CASGGKSGHEQYF
>TRBV18|-|TRBJ2-3|-
TGTGCCAGCTCGACATATGGCACAGATACGCAGTATTTT
CASSTYGTDTQYF
>TRBV21-1|-|TRBJ2-5|-
TGTGCCAGCAGCTCCTCCGGACATGAGGAGACCCAGTACTTC
CASSSSGHEETQYF
>TRBV30|-|TRBJ1-2|-
TGTGCCTGGAGTGAGATTCAGGGGAGTGGCTACACCTTC
CAWSEIQGSGYTF
>TRBV29-1|-|TRBJ1-2|TRBD1
TGCAGCGTTTCGGGACAGGGCAACTATGGCTACACCTTC
CSVSGQGNYGYTF
>TRBV9|-|TRBJ1-2|TRBD1
TGTGCCAGCAGCCCAGGACAGGGTGTGTATGGCTACACCTTC
CASSPGQGVYGYTF
>TRBV3-1/TRBV3-2|-|TRBJ1-1|TRBD1
TGTGCCAGCAGCCAGGCCCGGGACAGTCCGAACACTGAAGCTTTCTTT
CASSQARDSPNTEAFF
>TRBV6-2/TRBV6-3|-|TRBJ1-5|TRBD1
TGTGCCAGCAGTTACTCGATTAGACAGGGTGGAGATCAGCCCCAGCATTTT
CASSYSIRQGGDQPQHF
>TRBV19|few|TRBJ1-6|-
TGTGCCAGTAGTATAGCCACAAATAATTCACCCCTCCACTTT
CASSIATNNSPLHF
>TRBV6-5|-|TRBJ1-2|-
TGTGCCAGCAGAACGTCCCGAGGATATGGCTACACCTTC
CASRTSRGYGYTF
>TRBV19|-|TRBJ1-2|-
TGTGCCAGTAGTATCCTCAGGGCGCATGGCTACACCTTC
CASSILRAHGYTF
>TRBV6-5|few|TRBJ2-1|TRBD1
TGTGCCACCGAGGGGGGGACAGGGGGATTCAATGAGCAGTTCTTC
CATEGGTGGFNEQFF
>TRBV29-1|-|TRBJ2-5|TRBD2
TGCAGCGACCTCTCCAGGGTAGCGGGGTATAAAGAGACCCAGTACTTC
CSDLSRVAGYKETQYF
>TRBV9|-|TRBJ1-1|-
TGTGCCAGCAGCGTAGGAGTTTTGAACACTGAAGCTTTCTTT
CASSVGVLNTEAFF